This TCR beta chain comes out of a study of cytomegalovirus exposure and HLA in healthy donors. A remark on this clone: The target antigen is unknown.

V lost 3 bases, J lost 7 bases, and 24 bases lay in between. The CDR3 contains 17 residues. Germline V gene lookup returns CDR1 MNHNS and CDR2 SASEGT. Primers for the PCR totalled 60 Vbeta and 13 Jbeta. Using immunoSEQ multiplex PCR, the repertoire was profiled, and TCRdb retains in-frame clones only, with some absent. The sample records 25,000 to 30,000 clones, just under 70% being singletons. Study results and caveats: Presence/absence comparisons presumed near-even sequencing depth among donors.

Sequencing used PBMCs. This TCR was sampled from a woman aged 50 to 60 in good health and CMV-seronegative. The gene calls are TRBV6-1 and TRBJ1-2; D is unclear. Written as DNA, the CDR3 is TGTGCCAGCAGTGAGCGGGAGGTACATCTACCGACGGTTGGCTACACCTTC. Protein: CASSEREVHLPTVGYTF.